These T cell receptor beta chains were read from a single sample in a study of a mutant IDH1 vaccine in newly diagnosed glioma. Repertoires were generated with immunoSEQ multiplex PCR, while TCRdb's copy carries only in-frame clones and drops some. This sample yields some 60,000 clones, of which roughly four fifths are seen a single time; over 2.5% belongs to the top ten. No antigen has been assigned to these receptors. Specimen: PBMCs, collected from a glioma patient whose treatment included an IDH1 peptide vaccine. These receptors came from a woman in her forties or fifties with glioma. The CDR3 runs from the conserved cysteine through the conserved F or W. Fields, in order: CDR3 protein, CDR3 length, V gene, J gene.

CDR3 protein: CATSRDPGTASYEQYF; CDR3 length: 16; V gene: TRBV15; J gene: TRBJ2-7
CDR3 protein: CASSPDGRTATSGNTIYF; CDR3 length: 18; V gene: TRBV5-1; J gene: TRBJ1-3
CDR3 protein: CAWSPTRELFF; CDR3 length: 11; V gene: TRBV30; J gene: TRBJ2-2
CDR3 protein: CAVRLGGSGYTF; CDR3 length: 12; V gene: TRBV2; J gene: TRBJ1-2
CDR3 protein: CASSPNRESTDTQYF; CDR3 length: 15; V gene: TRBV27; J gene: TRBJ2-3
CDR3 protein: CASGGRGRDTGELFF; CDR3 length: 15; V gene: TRBV2; J gene: TRBJ2-2
CDR3 protein: CASSSYADRSGANVLTF; CDR3 length: 17; V gene: TRBV4-2; J gene: TRBJ2-6
CDR3 protein: CASSQLAGASSYNEQFF; CDR3 length: 17; V gene: TRBV7-2; J gene: TRBJ2-1
CDR3 protein: CASSSTAGGPETQYF; CDR3 length: 15; V gene: TRBV5-1; J gene: TRBJ2-5
CDR3 protein: CSVRDRGYGYTF; CDR3 length: 12; V gene: TRBV29-1; J gene: TRBJ1-2
CDR3 protein: CASSPDRRLTNEKLFF; CDR3 length: 16; V gene: TRBV7-8; J gene: TRBJ1-4
CDR3 protein: CASRSDTNTGELFF; CDR3 length: 14; V gene: TRBV19; J gene: TRBJ2-2
CDR3 protein: CASGLNYGYTF; CDR3 length: 11; V gene: TRBV27; J gene: TRBJ1-2
CDR3 protein: CASSRTAGSYNEQFF; CDR3 length: 15; V gene: TRBV6-5; J gene: TRBJ2-1
CDR3 protein: CASSAGLAGGLQSGEQFF; CDR3 length: 18; V gene: TRBV9; J gene: TRBJ2-1
CDR3 protein: CASSAGISSPLHF; CDR3 length: 13; V gene: TRBV2; J gene: TRBJ1-6
CDR3 protein: CASSSRDRGQETQYF; CDR3 length: 15; V gene: TRBV6-1; J gene: TRBJ2-5
CDR3 protein: CASSWLSTGELFF; CDR3 length: 13; V gene: TRBV6-1; J gene: TRBJ2-2
CDR3 protein: CAWGPGGNYGYTF; CDR3 length: 13; V gene: TRBV30; J gene: TRBJ1-2
CDR3 protein: CASSPSMNTEAFF; CDR3 length: 13; V gene: TRBV14; J gene: TRBJ1-1
CDR3 protein: CASSLQGYYGYTF; CDR3 length: 13; V gene: TRBV5-1; J gene: TRBJ1-2
CDR3 protein: CASSGSAGGRTGELFF; CDR3 length: 16; V gene: TRBV9; J gene: TRBJ2-2
CDR3 protein: CASSPRGGSGGYTF; CDR3 length: 14; V gene: TRBV9; J gene: TRBJ1-2
CDR3 protein: CASTKGTDLNQPQHF; CDR3 length: 15; V gene: TRBV28; J gene: TRBJ1-5
CDR3 protein: CAWGLGPDQPQHF; CDR3 length: 13; V gene: TRBV30; J gene: TRBJ1-5
CDR3 protein: CASSLQSGGSKNIQYF; CDR3 length: 16; V gene: TRBV7-2; J gene: TRBJ2-4
CDR3 protein: CASSLLAGGRADTQYF; CDR3 length: 16; V gene: TRBV7-8; J gene: TRBJ2-3
CDR3 protein: CASSFGDRGRDEQFF; CDR3 length: 15; V gene: TRBV19; J gene: TRBJ2-1
CDR3 protein: CASSLGREGGYTF; CDR3 length: 13; V gene: TRBV5-5; J gene: TRBJ1-2
CDR3 protein: CASSLKVRGGPGEQFF; CDR3 length: 16; V gene: TRBV5-1; J gene: TRBJ2-1
CDR3 protein: CASSRTSGGTDTQYF; CDR3 length: 15; V gene: TRBV4-1; J gene: TRBJ2-3